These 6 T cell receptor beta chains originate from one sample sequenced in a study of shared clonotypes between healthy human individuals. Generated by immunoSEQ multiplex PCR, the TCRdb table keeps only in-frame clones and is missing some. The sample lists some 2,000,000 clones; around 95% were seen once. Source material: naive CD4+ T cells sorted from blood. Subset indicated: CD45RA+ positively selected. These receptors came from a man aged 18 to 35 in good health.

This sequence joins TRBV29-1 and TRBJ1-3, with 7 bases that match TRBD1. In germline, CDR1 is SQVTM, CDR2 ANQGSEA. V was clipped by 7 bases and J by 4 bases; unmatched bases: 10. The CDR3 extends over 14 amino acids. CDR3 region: CSAKKGTEGNTIYF. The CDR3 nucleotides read TGCAGCGCGAAGAAAGGGACAGAAGGAAACACCATATATTTT.

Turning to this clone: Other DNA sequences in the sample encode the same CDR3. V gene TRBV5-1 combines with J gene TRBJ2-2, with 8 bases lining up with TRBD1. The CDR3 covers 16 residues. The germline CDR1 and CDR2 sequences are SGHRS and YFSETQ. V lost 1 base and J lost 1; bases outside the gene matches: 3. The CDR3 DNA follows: TGCGCCAGCAGCTTGACCGGGACAGGGAACACCGGGGAGCTGTTTTTT. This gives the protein CASSLTGTGNTGELFF. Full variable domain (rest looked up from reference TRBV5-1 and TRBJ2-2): KAGVTQTPRYLIKTRGQQVTLSCSPISGHRSVSWYQQTPGQGLQFLFEYFSETQRNKGNFPGRFSGRQFSNSRSEMNVSTLELGDSALYLCASSLTGTGNTGELFFGEGSRLTVL.

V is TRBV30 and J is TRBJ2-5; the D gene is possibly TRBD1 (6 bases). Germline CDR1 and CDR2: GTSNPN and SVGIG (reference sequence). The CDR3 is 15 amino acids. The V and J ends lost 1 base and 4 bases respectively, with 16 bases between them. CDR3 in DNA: TGTGCCTGGAGTGGAACAGGGTCCCGTCGAGAGACCCAGTACTTC. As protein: CAWSGTGSRRETQYF.

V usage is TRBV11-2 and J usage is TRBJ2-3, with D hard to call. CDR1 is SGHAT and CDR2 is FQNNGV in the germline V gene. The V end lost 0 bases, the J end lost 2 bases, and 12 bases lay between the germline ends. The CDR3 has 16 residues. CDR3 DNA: TGTGCCAGCAGCTTAGATCCATACCAAAACACAGATACGCAGTATTTT. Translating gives CASSLDPYQNTDTQYF.

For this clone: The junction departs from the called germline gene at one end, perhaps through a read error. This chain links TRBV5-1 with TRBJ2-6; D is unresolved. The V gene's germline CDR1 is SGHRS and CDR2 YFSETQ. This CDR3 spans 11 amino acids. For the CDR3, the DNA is TGCGCCAGCAGCCTAGGCAACGCCCTGACTTTC. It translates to CASSLGNALTF.

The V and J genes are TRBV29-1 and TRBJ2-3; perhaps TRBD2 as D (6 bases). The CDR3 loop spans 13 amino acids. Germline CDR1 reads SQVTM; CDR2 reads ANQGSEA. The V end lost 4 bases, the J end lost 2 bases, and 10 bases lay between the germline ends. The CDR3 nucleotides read TGCAGCGTTGGACTAGTACTCACAGATACGCAGTATTTT. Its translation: CSVGLVLTDTQYF.